Reported below is one TCR beta chain. This entry belongs to a study of technical replicates of blood from several donors. V shed 7 bases, J shed 4 bases, and the junction held 8 bases outside the gene matches. The CDR3 totals 14 residues. CDR1 and CDR2 (germline): LNHDA, SQIVND (reference sequence). Only in-frame clones appear in the TCRdb table, and some are missing; sequencing was by immunoSEQ multiplex PCR. The sample consists of about 90,000 clones, under 95% of them appearing once. The sequence came from a human donor in good health. The genes are TRBV19 and TRBJ2-3; 7 nucleotides line up with TRBD1. The sample was T cells isolated from PBMCs. The CDR3 coding sequence is TGTGCCAGTATGAGGGACAGAGTGGCAGATACGCAGTATTTT. Its protein is CASMRDRVADTQYF.